The 7 T cell receptor beta chains below all came from one sample that was sequenced in a study of blood T cells in healthy people across ages. A second roughly 6 to 12 cycle PCR used barcoded and J-beta primers. TCRdb passed the 5' RACE reads through MiXCR, listing each CDR3 protein once. This sample has 780,000 or so distinct CDR3 sequences, with roughly three fifths found just once. The specimen was blood. These receptor sequences come from a man aged 35 to 55 in good health.

The V gene is TRBV29-1, the J gene TRBJ2-1, with 7 bases fitting TRBD1. CDR3 length equals 13 residues. Germline V gene data show CDR1 as SQVTM and CDR2 as ANQGSEA. V gave up 4 bases and J gave up 5 bases; unmatched junction bases: 5. CDR3 sequence: CSVAGQIDNEQFF. DNA for the CDR3: TGCAGCGTTGCGGGACAGATAGACAATGAGCAGTTCTTC.

The chain carries TRBV7-9 and TRBJ1-5, with unresolved D. Between the trimmed V and J ends, which lost 1 base and 5 bases, there was a span of 6 bases. The CDR3 consists of 13 residues. Per the germline V gene, CDR1 is SEHNR and CDR2 is FQNEAQ (reference sequence). The CDR3: CASSLGSHQPQHF. As DNA, the CDR3 is TGTGCCAGCAGCTTAGGGTCGCATCAGCCCCAGCATTTT.

This clonotype was seen a handful of times. This sequence joins TRBV7-2 and TRBJ2-3; weak D call: TRBD1 (5 bases). V lost 1 base, J lost 7 bases, and 9 bases lay in between. CDR3 length: 13 amino acids. Per germline, CDR1 SGHTA and CDR2 FQGNSA. In DNA, the CDR3 is TGTGCCAGCAGCTTAGACAGGCAATATACGCAGTATTTT. It specifies CASSLDRQYTQYF.

The chain is built from TRBV11-2 and TRBJ2-7, with 13 bases aligning to TRBD2. This CDR3 comprises 16 residues. CDR1 and CDR2 from the germline V gene are SGHAT and FQNNGV. Unmatched junction bases numbered 4, after V lost 2 bases and J lost 3 bases. The CDR3 nucleotides read TGTGCCAGCAGCTTAACACTAGCGGGAGGGGTCTACGAGCAGTACTTC. Translation gives CASSLTLAGGVYEQYF.

The chain carries TRBV4-3 and TRBJ2-3; D unclear. This CDR3 comprises 15 residues. From germline, CDR1 is LGHNA and CDR2 YSLEER. The ends were cut back, 0 bases at V and 2 bases at J, with 9 bases in the middle. The CDR3 loop is CASSQDPTATDTQYF. DNA of the CDR3: TGCGCCAGCAGCCAAGATCCCACGGCCACAGATACGCAGTATTTT.

The rearrangement uses TRBV24-1 and TRBJ2-3; no definite D call. The V gene's germline CDR1 is KGHDR and CDR2 SFDVKD. V lost 9 bases to trimming and J lost 0 bases, with 18 bases between them. There are 16 residues in the CDR3. The CDR3 DNA follows: TGTGCCACCGGGGTGAGGAGAGTATCTAGCACAGATACGCAGTATTTT. Its protein product is CATGVRRVSSTDTQYF.

In this sample, this clonotype turned up a few times. The rearrangement uses TRBV6-5 and TRBJ1-2, with D uncertain. Germline values: CDR1 MNHEY, CDR2 SVGAGI. V was pared by 7 bases and J by 9 bases, with 15 bases between. The CDR3 runs to 12 residues. The CDR3 DNA sequence: TGTGCCAGCACCGGCCCCGGAGGGCGCTACACCTTC. Amino acids: CASTGPGGRYTF.